A selection of T cell receptor beta chains follows, all from one sample in a study of lymphopenia after photon versus proton radiotherapy. Method: immunoSEQ multiplex PCR; TCRdb's copy keeps in-frame clones and lacks some. Among about 6,100 clones listed, 90% to 95% were seen once. Sequencing used peripheral blood, obtained from a patient treated with photon-based radiotherapy. These receptors originate from a man between 60 and 75 years old with cholangiocarcinoma. Both conserved end residues are part of each CDR3. Each record gives: V gene, CDR3 protein.

TRBV5-1,CASSVGTTTDTQYF
TRBV5-1,CASSSVTVDTQYF
TRBV27,CASSPLYQETQYF
TRBV6-5,CASSPDQYSNQPQHF
TRBV5-1,CASSTNSGTGFPLHF
TRBV19,CASSIALSGANVLTF
TRBV2,CASRGDMGTGELFF
TRBV2,CASSDRRSNTEAFF
TRBV11-3,CASSPGTVPGGEAFF
TRBV27,CASIRTGEAFF
TRBV5-4,CASSLHPTGGAEAFF
TRBV5-1,CASSSLEREAGETQYF
TRBV19,CASMGDATNEKLFF
TRBV4-1,CASSRPGIGGEDGYTF
TRBV9,CASSVEAARGTDTQYF
TRBV27,CASSFRGGGTDTQYF
TRBV28,CATSRDRGYTF
TRBV4-1,CASSQATTGGQETQYF
TRBV30,CASYALQGEQGYTF
TRBV6-1,CASRTGGAYEQYF
TRBV28,CASSFIVTGTNEKLFF
TRBV6-5,CASSRTLLQETQYF
TRBV4-2,CASSGRDIHNEQFF
TRBV28,CASSLVSNQPQHF
TRBV28,CASAQINQPQHF
TRBV9,CASSVVGNSPLHF
TRBV4-3,CASSQATNTEAFF
TRBV2,CASKRSGWVYEQYF
TRBV13,CASSLGTSVIQETQYF
TRBV2,CASSELTQNTGELFF
TRBV12-5,CASGREDQPQHF
TRBV10-3,CAISEPGRRTGGNTEAFF
TRBV19,CASSERQVSGEQYF
TRBV2,CASSIQGATDTQYF
TRBV2,CATKGLQASYEQYF
TRBV5-1,CASSASAATNEKLFF
TRBV4-1,CASSQDAGQSTDTQYF
TRBV7-9,CASSLGGLTYEQYF
TRBV28,CASSPPGGRNYEQYF
TRBV11-3,CASSLDGTSGGNEQFF
TRBV5-1,CAITGQGKSGNTIYF
TRBV6-6,CASSYSTGVLDEKLFF
TRBV28,CASSLNSGMGSGELFF
TRBV19,CASSRNDGGYTF
TRBV12-2,CASRLAGVGQGGNQPQHF
TRBV6-5,CASSYSRDRASYEQYF
TRBV2,CASSERDTRTDTQYF
TRBV4-2,CASSESSVGAGANVLTF
TRBV2,CASIVEDRAKGYTF